The 18 T cell receptor beta chains below were found in one sample sequenced in a study of T cell repertoires in cytomegalovirus infection. TCRdb ran MiXCR on the reads and lists one entry per CDR3 protein. The table includes 450,000 to 600,000 distinct CDR3 sequences, 11% detected once. The specimen sequenced was PBMCs. The receptors were gathered from a human donor in good health (CMV status not recorded). Some clones in this sample may be carry-over from other donors' samples.

This chain joins TRBV20-1 and TRBJ1-5; unclear D gene. Germline values: CDR1 DFQATT, CDR2 SNEGSKA (reference sequence). V gave up 2 bases and J gave up 5 bases, with 16 bases separating them. CDR3 size: 15 residues. Here the CDR3 reads CSARQSGSGDQPQHF. The CDR3 DNA reads as TGCAGTGCTAGACAATCCGGGAGCGGGGATCAGCCCCAGCATTTT.

This clonotype was found many times. This chain uses TRBV9 with TRBJ2-5; TRBD2 might be the D (6 bases). V was cut by 4 bases and J by 2 bases, with 24 bases left in between. Germline CDR1 and CDR2: SGDLS and YYNGEE. CDR3 length: 18 amino acids. CDR3 coding DNA: TGTGCCAGCAGCCAGAACCCCCATGCGGAGGAGGGTCAAGAGACCCAGTACTTC. Protein product: CASSQNPHAEEGQETQYF.

This chain joins TRBV2 and TRBJ2-7; D unclear. The CDR3 is made up of 13 amino acids. Germline assignment: CDR1 SNHLY and CDR2 FYNNEI. V was pared by 5 bases and J by 5 bases, with 13 bases between. The CDR3 DNA is TGTGCCAGCAGTCCCTTGACCCACAACGAGCAGTACTTC. Protein sequence: CASSPLTHNEQYF. Full variable domain (outside the CDR3, taken from reference TRBV2 and TRBJ2-7): EPEVTQTPSHQVTQMGQEVILRCVPISNHLYFYWYRQILGQKVEFLVSFYNNEISEKSEIFDDQFSVERPDGSNFTLKIRSTKLEDSAMYFCASSPLTHNEQYFGPGTRLTVT.

The chain combines TRBV12-5 with TRBJ2-7; tentatively, D is TRBD1 or TRBD2 (6 bases each). The germline V gene has CDR1 LGHNT and CDR2 FRNRAP. This CDR3 is built from 14 residues. The V gene lost 7 bases and the J gene lost 0 bases, with 13 bases spanning the gap. CDR3 DNA sequence: TGTGCTAGTGCCCTGGGGGGCGGCTCCTACGAGCAGTACTTC. It is translated as CASALGGGSYEQYF.

This clonotype was seen a handful of times. V gene TRBV2 combines with J gene TRBJ2-1; 8 bases fit TRBD2. Trimming at V came to 1 base and at J to 1 base, leaving 3 bases not matched to a gene. Germline V gene data show CDR1 as SNHLY and CDR2 as FYNNEI. The CDR3 runs to 16 residues. The CDR3 protein is CASSEDAGGSYNEQFF. The CDR3 bases are TGTGCCAGCAGTGAAGATGCGGGAGGATCCTACAATGAGCAGTTCTTC.

This clonotype was detected only a few times. The chain carries TRBV3-1 and TRBJ2-1; 8 positions agree with TRBD2. V lost 0 bases, J lost 9 bases, and 7 bases stayed unmatched. The CDR3 extends over 15 amino acids. Per the germline V gene, CDR1 is LGHDT and CDR2 is YNNKEL (reference sequence). This chain's CDR3 is CASSQDPGGFSEQFF. The CDR3, as DNA: TGTGCCAGCAGCCAAGATCCGGGGGGGTTCTCTGAGCAGTTCTTC.

The chain uses TRBV6-5 and TRBJ2-3; 12 nucleotides agree with TRBD2. The CDR3 is 17 amino acids. Germline CDR1 is MNHEY and CDR2 is SVGAGI. V trimming: 5 bases; J trimming: 1 base; junction bases outside the gene matches: 7. The CDR3, as DNA: TGTGCCAGCAGTCCACCTAGCGGGGGGGGGGGCACAGATACGCAGTATTTT. Protein product: CASSPPSGGGGTDTQYF.

V and J are TRBV2 and TRBJ2-5; 12 positions match TRBD2. The CDR3 runs to 16 residues. Germline V gene data show CDR1 as SNHLY and CDR2 as FYNNEI. The J segment lost 5 bases and the V segment lost 4 bases, leaving 8 bases of the junction unmatched. CDR3 DNA: TGTGCCAGCAGTGCAAGGACTAGCGGGACCGGGGAGACCCAGTACTTC. It codes for CASSARTSGTGETQYF.

This clonotype was recorded at least ten times. This CDR3 reads CAISEAGDGYTF. For the CDR3, the DNA is TGTGCCATCAGTGAGGCAGGGGACGGCTACACCTTC. The chain has TRBV10-3 and TRBJ1-2; possible D gene TRBD1, 6 bases. Germline V gene data show CDR1 as ENHRY and CDR2 as SYGVKD. V was clipped by 2 bases and J by 8 bases, with 9 bases between them. The CDR3 sequence is 12 residues long.

This clonotype was seen ten or more times. A junction boundary mismatches the germline segment, possibly from a read error. The V gene is TRBV7-7, the J gene TRBJ2-3, with a weak D call TRBD2 (5 bases). CDR3 length equals 13 residues. Germline V CDR1 and CDR2: SSHAT, FNYEAQ (reference sequence). CDR3 residues: CASSLARPDTQYF. Here the CDR3 DNA reads TGTGCTAGCAGCTTAGCGAGACCAGATACGCAGTATTTT. Complete variable domain (other parts from reference TRBV7-7 and TRBJ2-3): GAGVSQSPRYKVTKRGQDVTLRCDPISSHATLYWYQQALGQGPEFLTYFNYEAQPDKSGLPSDRFSAERPEGSISTLTIQRTEQRDSAMYRCASSLARPDTQYFGPGTRLTVL.

In its sample, this clonotype was seen a few times. The chain carries TRBV28 and TRBJ2-5; the match to TRBD2 covers 13 bases. The CDR3 consists of 17 residues. The germline V gene has CDR1 MDHEN and CDR2 SYDVKM. With V trimmed by 3 bases and J by 5 bases, 9 bases remained unmatched. As DNA, the CDR3 is TGTGCCAGCAGTTTGCCTGCTGGACTAGCGGGAGTTGAGACCCAGTACTTC. This encodes CASSLPAGLAGVETQYF.

The chain is built from TRBV19 and TRBJ1-1; 8 bases fit TRBD1. CDR1 is LNHDA and CDR2 is SQIVND in the germline V gene (reference sequence). This CDR3 region has 14 residues. The V segment lost 1 base and the J segment 5 bases; nucleotides outside the gene matches: 3. Here the CDR3 reads CASSIGTGWTEAFF. The CDR3 DNA follows: TGTGCCAGTAGTATAGGGACAGGGTGGACTGAAGCTTTCTTT.

This clonotype was detected many times. The rearrangement links TRBV7-9 to TRBJ1-1; D is unresolved. The CDR3 contains 12 residues. Trimming left V 5 bases short and J 8 bases short, with 12 bases between. Germline loops: CDR1 SEHNR, CDR2 FQNEAQ (reference sequence). The CDR3 loop reads CASSPSLPEAFF. The CDR3 DNA reads TGTGCCAGCAGCCCCTCCCTTCCGGAAGCTTTCTTT. Full variable domain (remainder filled in from reference TRBV7-9 and TRBJ1-1): DTGVSQNPRHKITKRGQNVTFRCDPISEHNRLYWYRQTLGQGPEFLTYFQNEAQLEKSRLLSDRFSAERPKGSFSTLEIQRTEQGDSAMYLCASSPSLPEAFFGQGTRLTVV.

CDR3 sequence reads: CASSESLGERERDEQYF. CDR3 DNA: TGTGCCAGCAGCGAAAGTTTGGGAGAGCGGGAGAGGGACGAGCAGTACTTC. The gene calls are TRBV28 and TRBJ2-7; 8 bases are a match to TRBD2. Looked up from germline, CDR1 is MDHEN and CDR2 is SYDVKM. CDR3 length: 17 amino acids. V was clipped by 6 bases and J by 5 bases; unmatched bases: 18.

This clonotype was seen ten or more times. The chain recombines TRBV30 with TRBJ2-2; D is uncertain. CDR1 and CDR2 (germline): GTSNPN, SVGIG (reference sequence). The CDR3 is 14 residues long. Trimming pared 0 bases from V and 1 base from J, leaving 6 bases between. CDR3 in amino acids: CAWSVGVNTGELFF. CDR3 nucleotide sequence: TGTGCCTGGAGTGTTGGGGTGAACACCGGGGAGCTGTTTTTT.

This clonotype was picked up many times. The rearrangement joins TRBV7-8 to TRBJ2-7; 7 nucleotides align to TRBD1. Germline loops: CDR1 SGHVS, CDR2 FQNEAQ. V gave up 3 bases and J gave up 6 bases; unmatched junction bases: 11. The CDR3 is 15 amino acids. The CDR3: CASSFRTGPIGEQYF. The CDR3 DNA reads TGTGCCAGCAGCTTCCGGACAGGCCCTATTGGCGAGCAGTACTTC. Full variable domain (missing parts from reference TRBV7-8 and TRBJ2-7): GAGVSQSPRYKVAKRGQDVALRCDPISGHVSLFWYQQALGQGPEFLTYFQNEAQLDKSGLPSDRFFAERPEGSVSTLKIQRTQQEDSAVYLCASSFRTGPIGEQYFGPGTRLTVT.

There are many counts of this clonotype. The chain has TRBV20-1 and TRBJ1-2, with TRBD1 matching 10 bases. V gave up 3 bases and J gave up 0 bases; unmatched junction bases: 4. Germline V gives CDR1 DFQATT, CDR2 SNEGSKA (reference sequence). The CDR3 extends over 15 amino acids. The CDR3 sequence is CSASYGQGANYGYTF. CDR3 DNA: TGCAGTGCTAGTTACGGACAGGGGGCTAACTATGGCTACACCTTC.

The rearrangement uses TRBV28 and TRBJ1-5, with TRBD1 matching over 8 bases. V was clipped by 8 bases and J by 2 bases; unmatched bases: 5. CDR1 and CDR2 from the germline V gene are MDHEN and SYDVKM. There are 14 residues in the CDR3. The CDR3 region is CASLQGGGNQPQHF. CDR3 nucleotides: TGTGCCAGCTTACAGGGGGGAGGCAATCAGCCCCAGCATTTT. The whole variable domain, filled in from reference TRBV28 and TRBJ1-5, reads DVKVTQSSRYLVKRTGEKVFLECVQDMDHENMFWYRQDPGLGLRLIYFSYDVKMKEKGDIPEGYSVSREKKERFSLILESASTNQTSMYLCASLQGGGNQPQHFGDGTRLSIL.